The present T cell receptor beta chain was sequenced within a study of PD-1 blockade in classical Hodgkin lymphoma. Study details: Patients were infused with nivolumab 3 mg/kg every 2 weeks.

This CDR3 comprises 15 residues. Trimming removed 0 bases from V and 5 bases from J, with 14 bases in between. The germline V gene encodes CDR1 SGDLS and CDR2 YYNGEE. TCRdb's copy holds only in-frame clones and misses some; the assay was immunoSEQ multiplex PCR. The repertoire has 55,000 to 75,000 clones, over 55% of them found once; the top ten carry about 9.8%. Each patient's relapse followed autologous stem cell transplantation, and brentuximab vedotin exposure varied. This clone was recorded a few times. The rearrangement uses TRBV9 and TRBJ1-1; D might be TRBD1 (6 bases). This TCR was sampled from a human donor with classical Hodgkin lymphoma. This sample comprised peripheral blood mononuclear cells (PBMCs), obtained before the second cycle of nivolumab. CDR3 amino acids: CASSVVGGATTEAFF. Here the CDR3 DNA reads TGTGCCAGCAGCGTAGTGGGGGGCGCGACGACTGAAGCTTTCTTT.